This T cell receptor (beta chain) was sequenced for a study of blood T cell repertoires in COVID-19. Generated by immunoSEQ multiplex PCR, the TCRdb table keeps only in-frame clones and is missing some. The sample includes 23,000 or so clones, 80% to 85% of them seen just once. Between the trimmed V and J ends, which lost 5 bases and 3 bases, there was a span of 14 bases. CDR1 GTSNPN and CDR2 SVGIG come from the germline V gene (reference sequence). The CDR3 runs to 14 residues. This rearrangement joins TRBV30 to TRBJ2-1; possibly TRBD1 for D (5 bases). Material: peripheral blood. This clonotype originated in a man aged 65-85 years with acute or convalescent COVID-19. CDR3 region: CAWETVHNYNEQFF. The DNA for the CDR3 is TGTGCCTGGGAGACAGTCCATAACTACAATGAGCAGTTCTTC.